This T cell receptor beta chain was captured in a study of blood T cells in healthy people across ages. Comments on this clonotype: A single base separates this from a much larger clone, so it may be a read error.

Together with a sample-barcoded 5' primer, a J-beta primer mix was included in a second PCR lasting about 6 to 11 cycles. TCRdb called the 5' RACE reads again in MiXCR, with one record for every CDR3 protein. The sample comprises about 1.1 million distinct CDR3 sequences, 35% to 40% of which are singletons, and about 12% rests with the top ten. Trimming left V 9 bases short and J 11 bases short, with 13 bases between. CDR3 length: 10 residues. Sequenced: blood. The sequence was collected from a man between 18 and 35 years old in good health. The V and J genes are TRBV12-3 or TRBV12-4 and TRBJ2-5; no definite D call. CDR3 sequence reads: CASANNEQYF. The CDR3 nucleotides are TGTGCCAGTGCGAACAATGAGCAGTACTTC.